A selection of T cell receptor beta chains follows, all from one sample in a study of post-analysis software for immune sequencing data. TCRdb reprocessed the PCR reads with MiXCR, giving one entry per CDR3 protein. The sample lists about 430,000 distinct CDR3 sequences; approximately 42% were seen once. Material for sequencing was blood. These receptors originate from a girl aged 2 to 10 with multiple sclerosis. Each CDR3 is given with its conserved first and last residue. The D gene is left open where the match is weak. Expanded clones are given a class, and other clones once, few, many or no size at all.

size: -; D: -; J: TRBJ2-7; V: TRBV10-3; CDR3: CAISESVGGSYEQYF; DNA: TGTGCCATCAGTGAGTCTGTGGGTGGCTCCTACGAGCAGTACTTC
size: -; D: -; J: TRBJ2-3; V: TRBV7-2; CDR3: CASSITDAQYF; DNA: TGTGCCAGCAGCATTACAGATGCGCAGTATTTT
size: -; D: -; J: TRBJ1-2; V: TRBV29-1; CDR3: CSAQGQAGYTF; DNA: TGCAGCGCCCAGGGCCAGGCTGGCTACACCTTC
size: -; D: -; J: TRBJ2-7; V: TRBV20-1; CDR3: CSARINYEQYF; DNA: TGCAGTGCTAGAATCAACTACGAGCAGTACTTC
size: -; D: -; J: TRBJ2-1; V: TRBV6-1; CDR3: CASSELKTPYNEQFF; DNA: TGTGCCAGCAGTGAATTAAAGACCCCCTACAATGAGCAGTTCTTC
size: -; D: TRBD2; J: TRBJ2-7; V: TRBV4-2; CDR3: CASSPRTSAAYEQYF; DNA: TGTGCCAGCAGCCCCCGGACTAGCGCGGCCTACGAGCAGTACTTC
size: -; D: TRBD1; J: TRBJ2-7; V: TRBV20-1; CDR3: CSAGDRGPYEQYF; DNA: TGCAGTGCTGGGGACAGGGGCCCCTACGAGCAGTACTTC
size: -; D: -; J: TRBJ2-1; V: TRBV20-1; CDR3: CSARSLEGYNEQFF; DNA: TGCAGTGCTAGAAGTCTAGAGGGCTACAATGAGCAGTTCTTC
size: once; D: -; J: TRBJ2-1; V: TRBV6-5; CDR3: CASSPGPRVWYNEQFF; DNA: TGTGCCAGCAGCCCAGGACCGCGGGTTTGGTACAATGAGCAGTTCTTC
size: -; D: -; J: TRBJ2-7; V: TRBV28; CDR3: CASTRATYEQYF; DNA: TGTGCCAGCACGCGGGCAACCTACGAGCAGTACTTC
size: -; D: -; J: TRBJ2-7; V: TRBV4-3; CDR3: CASSQVTSPNYEQYF; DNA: TGCGCCAGCAGCCAAGTAACTAGTCCAAACTACGAGCAGTACTTC
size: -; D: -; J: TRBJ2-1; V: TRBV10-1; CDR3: CASSEDSQSSYNEQFF; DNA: TGCGCCAGCAGTGAGGATTCCCAGAGCTCCTACAATGAGCAGTTCTTC
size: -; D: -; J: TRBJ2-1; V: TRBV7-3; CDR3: CASSTATGRPNEQFF; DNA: TGTGCCAGCAGCACCGCCACAGGAAGACCCAATGAGCAGTTCTTC
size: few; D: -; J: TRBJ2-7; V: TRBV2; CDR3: CASTPNQGSYEQYF; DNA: TGTGCCAGCACACCCAATCAGGGGTCCTACGAGCAGTACTTC
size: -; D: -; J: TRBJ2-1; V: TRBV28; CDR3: CAGSSTGSGNEQFF; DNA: TGTGCCGGCAGCAGCACCGGGAGTGGAAATGAGCAGTTCTTC
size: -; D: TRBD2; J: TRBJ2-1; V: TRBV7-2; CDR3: CASSSIAGEQFF; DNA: TGTGCCAGCAGCTCGATAGCGGGGGAGCAGTTCTTC
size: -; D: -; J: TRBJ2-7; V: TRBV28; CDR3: CASSPAWTERLERYF; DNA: TGTGCCAGCAGCCCCGCCTGGACAGAAAGACTGGAACGGTACTTC
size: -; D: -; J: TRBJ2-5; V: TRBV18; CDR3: CASSTTRQETQYF; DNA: TGTGCCAGCTCAACTACAAGACAAGAGACCCAGTACTTC
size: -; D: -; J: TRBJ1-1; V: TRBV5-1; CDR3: CASSLAEGGFNTEAFF; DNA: TGCGCCAGCAGCTTGGCTGAAGGTGGATTTAACACTGAAGCTTTCTTT
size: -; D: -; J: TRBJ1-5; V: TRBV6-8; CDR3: CASSYDQPQHF; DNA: TGTGCCAGCAGTTACGATCAGCCCCAGCATTTT
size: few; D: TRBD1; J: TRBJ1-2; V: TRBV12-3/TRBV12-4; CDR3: CASRPGGRNYGYTF; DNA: TGTGCCAGCAGGCCAGGGGGCAGGAACTATGGCTACACCTTC
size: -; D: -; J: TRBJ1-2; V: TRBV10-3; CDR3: CAISESSDLFNYGYTF; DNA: TGTGCCATCAGTGAGTCATCGGACTTATTTAACTATGGCTACACCTTC
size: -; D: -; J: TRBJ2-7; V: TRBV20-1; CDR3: CSARVAGGFAYEQYF; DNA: TGCAGTGCTAGAGTTGCCGGGGGCTTCGCCTACGAGCAGTACTTC
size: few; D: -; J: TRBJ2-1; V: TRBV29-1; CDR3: CSVPDSGIEQFF; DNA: TGCAGCGTGCCGGACAGCGGGATTGAGCAGTTCTTC
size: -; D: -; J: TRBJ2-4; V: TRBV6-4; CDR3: CASTGVAKNIQYF; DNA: TGTGCCAGCACGGGGGTAGCCAAAAACATTCAGTACTTC
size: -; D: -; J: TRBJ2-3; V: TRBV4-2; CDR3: CASSPSISTDTQYF; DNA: TGTGCCAGCAGCCCGAGTATTTCCACAGATACGCAGTATTTT
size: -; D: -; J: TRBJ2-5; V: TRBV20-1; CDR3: CSARLPGVWETQYF; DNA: TGCAGTGCCCGACTACCGGGAGTCTGGGAGACCCAGTACTTC
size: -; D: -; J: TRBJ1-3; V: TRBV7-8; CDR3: CASSFQGARTIYF; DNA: TGTGCCAGCAGCTTTCAGGGCGCACGCACCATATATTTT
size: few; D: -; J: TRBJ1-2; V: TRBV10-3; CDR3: CATQGYQGYTF; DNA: TGTGCCACCCAGGGATATCAGGGCTACACCTTC
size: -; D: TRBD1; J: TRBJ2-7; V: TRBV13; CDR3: CASSPPETGTGSYEQYF; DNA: TGTGCCAGCAGCCCCCCTGAAACCGGGACAGGGTCCTACGAGCAGTACTTC
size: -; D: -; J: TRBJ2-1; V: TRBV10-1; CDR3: CASSESIGDLYNEQFF; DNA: TGCGCCAGCAGTGAGTCGATCGGGGACCTCTACAATGAGCAGTTCTTC
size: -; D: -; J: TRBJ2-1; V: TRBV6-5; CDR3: CASSWSGANYNEQFF; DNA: TGTGCCAGCAGTTGGTCCGGGGCTAATTACAATGAGCAGTTCTTC
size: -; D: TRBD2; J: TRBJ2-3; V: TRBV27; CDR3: CATNRLAGTDTQYF; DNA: TGTGCCACCAACCGACTAGCGGGGACAGATACGCAGTATTTT
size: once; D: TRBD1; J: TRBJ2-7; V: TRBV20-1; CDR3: CSARDSGQGRDEQYF; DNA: TGCAGTGCTAGAGATTCCGGACAGGGGCGTGACGAGCAGTACTTC
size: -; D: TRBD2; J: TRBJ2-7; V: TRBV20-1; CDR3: CSARVPTSVPYEQYF; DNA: TGCAGTGCTAGAGTGCCGACTAGCGTCCCCTACGAGCAGTACTTC
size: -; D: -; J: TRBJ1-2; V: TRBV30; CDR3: CAWSGANYGYTF; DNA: TGTGCCTGGAGTGGAGCTAACTATGGCTACACCTTC
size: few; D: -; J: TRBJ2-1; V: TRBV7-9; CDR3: CASSNGHIYNEQFF; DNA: TGTGCCAGCAGCAACGGACACATATACAATGAGCAGTTCTTC
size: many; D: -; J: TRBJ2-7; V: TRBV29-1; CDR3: CSVRAASSYEQYF; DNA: TGCAGCGTGAGGGCGGCCAGCTCCTACGAGCAGTACTTC
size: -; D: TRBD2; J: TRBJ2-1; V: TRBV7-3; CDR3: CASSTTSASYNEQFF; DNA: TGTGCCAGCAGCACGACTAGCGCTTCTTACAATGAGCAGTTCTTC
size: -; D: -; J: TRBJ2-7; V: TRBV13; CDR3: CASSPQGWEQYF; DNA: TGTGCCAGCAGTCCACAGGGCTGGGAGCAGTACTTC
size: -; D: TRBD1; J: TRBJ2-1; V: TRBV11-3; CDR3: CASSLRQGSGNEQFF; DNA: TGTGCCAGCAGCTTAAGACAGGGAAGTGGCAATGAGCAGTTCTTC
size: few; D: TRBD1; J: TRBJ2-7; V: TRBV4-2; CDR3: CASSQAQGSSYEQYF; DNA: TGTGCCAGCAGCCAAGCACAGGGGAGCTCCTACGAGCAGTACTTC
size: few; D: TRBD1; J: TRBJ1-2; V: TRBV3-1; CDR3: CVSSQDGTGGYGYTF; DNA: TGTGTCAGCAGCCAAGACGGCACAGGGGGTTATGGCTACACCTTC
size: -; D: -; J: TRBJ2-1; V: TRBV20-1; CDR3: CSARDNEQFF; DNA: TGCAGTGCTAGAGACAATGAGCAGTTCTTC
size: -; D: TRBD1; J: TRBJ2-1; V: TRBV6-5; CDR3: CASSYDYRGNEQFF; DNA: TGTGCCAGCAGTTACGACTACAGGGGTAACGAGCAGTTCTTC
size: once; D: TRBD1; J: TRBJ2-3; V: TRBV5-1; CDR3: CASSSGDRAPADTQYF; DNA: TGCGCCAGCAGCTCGGGCGACAGGGCTCCCGCAGATACGCAGTATTTT
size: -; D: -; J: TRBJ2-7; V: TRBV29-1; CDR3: CSGAGQDEGAYEQYF; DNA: TGCAGCGGAGCGGGGCAGGACGAGGGGGCCTACGAGCAGTACTTC
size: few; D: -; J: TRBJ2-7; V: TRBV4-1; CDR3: CASSQVAQSSYEQYF; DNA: TGCGCCAGCAGCCAAGTAGCACAGAGCTCCTACGAGCAGTACTTC
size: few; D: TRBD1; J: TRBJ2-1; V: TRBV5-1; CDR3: CASSSGQADEQFF; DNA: TGCGCCAGCAGCTCCGGACAGGCCGATGAGCAGTTCTTC
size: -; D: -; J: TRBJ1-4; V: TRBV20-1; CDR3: CSASRGGEKLFF; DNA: TGCAGTGCTTCACGCGGGGGTGAAAAACTGTTTTTT
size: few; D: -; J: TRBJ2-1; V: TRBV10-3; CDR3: CAINERQDNEQFF; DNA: TGTGCCATCAATGAGCGCCAGGACAATGAGCAGTTCTTC
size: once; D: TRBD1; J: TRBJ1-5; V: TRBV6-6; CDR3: CASSQRDRGPRAQHF; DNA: TGTGCCAGCAGTCAGAGGGACAGGGGGCCCAGGGCCCAGCATTTT
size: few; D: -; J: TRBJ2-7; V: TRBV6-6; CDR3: CASRRYSSYEQYF; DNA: TGTGCCAGCAGAAGATATTCCTCCTACGAGCAGTACTTC
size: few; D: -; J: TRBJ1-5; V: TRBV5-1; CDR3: CASSLGYYSNQPQHF; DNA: TGCGCCAGCAGCTTGGGGTATTATAGCAATCAGCCCCAGCATTTT
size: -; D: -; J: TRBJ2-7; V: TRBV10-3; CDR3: CAISDRVYEQYF; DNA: TGTGCCATCAGTGACAGAGTCTACGAGCAGTACTTC
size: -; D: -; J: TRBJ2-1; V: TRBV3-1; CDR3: CASSQWPEQFF; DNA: TGTGCCAGCAGTCAATGGCCTGAGCAGTTCTTC
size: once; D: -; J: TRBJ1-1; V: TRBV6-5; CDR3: CASSKPGPTEAFF; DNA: TGTGCCAGCAGTAAACCAGGTCCCACTGAAGCTTTCTTT